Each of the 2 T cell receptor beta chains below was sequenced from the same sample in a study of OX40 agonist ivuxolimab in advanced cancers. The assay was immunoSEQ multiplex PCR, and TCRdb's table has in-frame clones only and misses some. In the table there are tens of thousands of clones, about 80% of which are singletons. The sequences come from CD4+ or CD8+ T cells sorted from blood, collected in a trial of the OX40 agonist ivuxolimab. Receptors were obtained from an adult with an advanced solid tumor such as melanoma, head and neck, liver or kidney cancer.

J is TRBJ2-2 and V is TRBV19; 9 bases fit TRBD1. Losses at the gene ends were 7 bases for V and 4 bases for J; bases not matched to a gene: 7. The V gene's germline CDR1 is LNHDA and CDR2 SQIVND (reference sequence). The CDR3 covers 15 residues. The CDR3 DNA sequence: TGTGCCAGTAACCGGGACAGGGTCAGCACCGGGGAGCTGTTTTTT. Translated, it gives CASNRDRVSTGELFF.

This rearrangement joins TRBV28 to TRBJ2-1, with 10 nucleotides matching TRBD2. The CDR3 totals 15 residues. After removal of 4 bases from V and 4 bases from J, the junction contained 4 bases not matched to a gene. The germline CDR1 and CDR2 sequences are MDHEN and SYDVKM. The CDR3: CASSSTSGAYNEQFF. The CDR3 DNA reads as TGTGCCAGCAGTTCCACTAGCGGGGCTTACAATGAGCAGTTCTTC.